These T cell receptor beta chains were read from a single sample in a study of T cell clusters in autoimmune cytopenias. TCRdb processed the multiplex PCR reads again and assigns one entry to each CDR3 protein, with no DNA. The sample includes 1,500 to 2,000 distinct CDR3 sequences. The sample was also reused in another study, on T cell repertoires in aging, cancer and after chemotherapy.

Material: peripheral blood. All receptors come from a human donor with chronic lymphocytic leukemia. CDR3s include the opening cysteine and the closing phenylalanine or tryptophan. Each record gives: V gene, clone size, J gene, CDR3 protein. Where a row states a size, it is once, few, many or the class of an expanded clone; other rows omit it.

v_call: TRBV5-6; clone_size: medium-sized; j_call: TRBJ2-3; cdr3_aa: CASSSSRKGLDTQYF
v_call: TRBV11-2; clone_size: medium-sized; j_call: TRBJ2-7; cdr3_aa: CASSLDGTQAHEQYF
v_call: TRBV11-2; clone_size: NA; j_call: TRBJ2-1; cdr3_aa: CASSSMDRDVNEQFF
v_call: TRBV7-2; clone_size: medium-sized; j_call: TRBJ2-1; cdr3_aa: CASSQAAGLYNEQFF
v_call: TRBV7-2; clone_size: medium-sized; j_call: TRBJ2-7; cdr3_aa: CASSLAGVEQYF
v_call: TRBV5-5; clone_size: medium-sized; j_call: TRBJ1-1; cdr3_aa: CASSRRGIDTEAFF
v_call: TRBV6-2/TRBV6-3; clone_size: medium-sized; j_call: TRBJ1-3; cdr3_aa: CASSYSSGNTIYF
v_call: TRBV6-5; clone_size: large; j_call: TRBJ2-1; cdr3_aa: CASSPGQQTYNEQFF
v_call: TRBV19; clone_size: medium-sized; j_call: TRBJ2-6; cdr3_aa: CASSLQGQGLSGANVLTF
v_call: TRBV18; clone_size: medium-sized; j_call: TRBJ2-3; cdr3_aa: CASSAQTYTDTQYF
v_call: TRBV29-1; clone_size: large; j_call: TRBJ2-1; cdr3_aa: CSPKLGPHNEQFF
v_call: TRBV2; clone_size: NA; j_call: TRBJ1-3; cdr3_aa: CASSADRASGNTIYF
v_call: TRBV11-1; clone_size: NA; j_call: TRBJ2-7; cdr3_aa: CASSFGPISLAGSSYEQYF
v_call: TRBV7-9; clone_size: medium-sized; j_call: TRBJ2-3; cdr3_aa: CASSLARGLSTDTQYF
v_call: TRBV6-1; clone_size: large; j_call: TRBJ1-5; cdr3_aa: CASRGTVGGRREPQHF
v_call: TRBV7-2; clone_size: medium-sized; j_call: TRBJ1-2; cdr3_aa: CASSLAGTGGGGYGYTF
v_call: TRBV19; clone_size: large; j_call: TRBJ2-2; cdr3_aa: CASSIRGQLTTGELFF
v_call: TRBV6-5; clone_size: medium-sized; j_call: TRBJ1-5; cdr3_aa: CASSYSLQNQPQHF
v_call: TRBV19; clone_size: medium-sized; j_call: TRBJ2-3; cdr3_aa: CASSIRASPKDTQYF
v_call: TRBV6-1; clone_size: medium-sized; j_call: TRBJ1-1; cdr3_aa: CASSLGTGLNTEAFF
v_call: TRBV10-1; clone_size: NA; j_call: TRBJ2-5; cdr3_aa: CASSGDRGETQYF
v_call: TRBV12-3/TRBV12-4; clone_size: large; j_call: TRBJ2-3; cdr3_aa: CASSLEVGSTDTQYF
v_call: TRBV6-1; clone_size: medium-sized; j_call: TRBJ1-1; cdr3_aa: CASSEFGAVNTEAFF
v_call: TRBV12-5; clone_size: NA; j_call: TRBJ1-3; cdr3_aa: CASGLGDRVNTIYF
v_call: TRBV7-6; clone_size: large; j_call: TRBJ2-7; cdr3_aa: CASSIGQDSYEQYF
v_call: TRBV7-2; clone_size: medium-sized; j_call: TRBJ2-2; cdr3_aa: CASSSPRDYVGGELFF
v_call: TRBV28; clone_size: medium-sized; j_call: TRBJ2-7; cdr3_aa: CASSWGEGASYEQYF
v_call: TRBV6-4; clone_size: medium-sized; j_call: TRBJ2-2; cdr3_aa: CASSDGDAGELFF
v_call: TRBV7-2; clone_size: NA; j_call: TRBJ2-5; cdr3_aa: CASSSDRGQETQYF
v_call: TRBV2; clone_size: NA; j_call: TRBJ2-3; cdr3_aa: CASSALTSTDTQYF
v_call: TRBV10-1; clone_size: NA; j_call: TRBJ1-6; cdr3_aa: CASSEGQGASPLHF
v_call: TRBV20-1; clone_size: NA; j_call: TRBJ2-7; cdr3_aa: CSARGQGVPYEQYF
v_call: TRBV6-4; clone_size: medium-sized; j_call: TRBJ1-2; cdr3_aa: CASSDQGYGYTF
v_call: TRBV7-9; clone_size: NA; j_call: TRBJ1-5; cdr3_aa: CASSRGQGDSNQPQHF
v_call: TRBV10-3; clone_size: medium-sized; j_call: TRBJ2-1; cdr3_aa: CAISDVDGRDEQFF
v_call: TRBV4-2; clone_size: NA; j_call: TRBJ1-6; cdr3_aa: CASSQERQFNSPLHF
v_call: TRBV5-1; clone_size: NA; j_call: TRBJ1-1; cdr3_aa: CASSQSGSGTEAFF
v_call: TRBV30; clone_size: medium-sized; j_call: TRBJ2-7; cdr3_aa: CAWSTTSGGYEQYF
v_call: TRBV6-6; clone_size: medium-sized; j_call: TRBJ1-5; cdr3_aa: CASSYRDRGPGQPQHF
v_call: TRBV5-6; clone_size: medium-sized; j_call: TRBJ2-3; cdr3_aa: CASSLDFGGFKGTDTQYF
v_call: TRBV20-1; clone_size: NA; j_call: TRBJ2-3; cdr3_aa: CSARLTSGGPSDTQYF
v_call: TRBV29-1; clone_size: large; j_call: TRBJ2-7; cdr3_aa: CSVGPGGAGNEQYF
v_call: TRBV19; clone_size: large; j_call: TRBJ2-3; cdr3_aa: CASSIWSGGTDTQYF
v_call: TRBV6-4; clone_size: medium-sized; j_call: TRBJ1-2; cdr3_aa: CASSGGDGFDGYTF
v_call: TRBV10-1; clone_size: medium-sized; j_call: TRBJ1-3; cdr3_aa: CASSVDRTGNTIYF
v_call: TRBV7-6; clone_size: medium-sized; j_call: TRBJ2-5; cdr3_aa: CASSLGPPGQGYQETQYF
v_call: TRBV10-2; clone_size: medium-sized; j_call: TRBJ1-6; cdr3_aa: CASLAAADFYNSPLHF